In its sample, the clone carrying this T cell receptor beta chain was seen many times. This sample's time point: newly diagnosed GD, antithyroid drugs for less than 3 months. From RNA extracted from PBMCs, the TCR library was made. These data come from a study of regulatory T cells in long-lasting Graves disease. According to the study, TCR beta libraries were built with iRepertoire HTBI primers and CDR3-region Arm-PCR. MiXCR was run by TCRdb on the multiplex PCR reads, yielding one entry per CDR3 protein. The sample has roughly 400,000 distinct CDR3 sequences; around 16% are singletons. CDR1 is MNHEY and CDR2 is SVGEGT in the germline V gene. V was clipped by 5 bases and J by 4 bases, with 24 bases between them. The CDR3 runs to 18 residues. These records were also assigned to another study, of T cells in Graves' hyperthyroidism and ophthalmopathy.

V usage is TRBV6-2 or TRBV6-3 and J usage is TRBJ2-1; TRBD1 or TRBD2 may be the D gene (5 bases each). The receptor was isolated from a woman between 40 and 50 years old with Graves disease. This specimen consisted of peripheral blood mononuclear cells (PBMCs), obtained at new diagnosis, from a patient treated with antithyroid drugs. The CDR3: CASSERVFGGSPYNEQFF. In DNA, the CDR3 is TGTGCCAGCAGTGAACGGGTTTTTGGGGGAAGTCCTTACAATGAGCAGTTCTTC.